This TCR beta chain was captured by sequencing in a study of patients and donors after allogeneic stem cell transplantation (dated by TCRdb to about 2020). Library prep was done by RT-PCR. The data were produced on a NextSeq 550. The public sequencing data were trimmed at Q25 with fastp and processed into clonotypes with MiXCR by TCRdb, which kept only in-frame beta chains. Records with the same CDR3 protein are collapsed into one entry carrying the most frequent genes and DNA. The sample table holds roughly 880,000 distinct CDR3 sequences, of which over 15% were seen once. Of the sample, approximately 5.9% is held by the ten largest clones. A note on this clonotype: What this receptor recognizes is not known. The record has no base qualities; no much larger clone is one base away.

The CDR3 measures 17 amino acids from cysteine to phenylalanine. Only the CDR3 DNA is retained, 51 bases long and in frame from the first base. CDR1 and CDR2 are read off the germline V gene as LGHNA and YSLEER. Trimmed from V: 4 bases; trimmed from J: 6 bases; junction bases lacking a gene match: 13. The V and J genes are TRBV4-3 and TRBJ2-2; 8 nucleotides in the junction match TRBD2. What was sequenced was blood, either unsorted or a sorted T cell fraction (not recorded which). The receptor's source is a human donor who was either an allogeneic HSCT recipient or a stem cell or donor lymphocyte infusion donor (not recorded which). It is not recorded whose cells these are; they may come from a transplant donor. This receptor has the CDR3 CASSLQGLALRAGELFF. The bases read TGCGCCAGCAGCCTCCAAGGACTAGCTCTTAGGGCCGGGGAGCTGTTTTTT.